The 6 T cell receptor beta chains listed next were all sequenced from one sample in a study of control samples from healthy donors and cancer patients. Here immunoSEQ multiplex PCR was the method, and the copy in TCRdb shows in-frame clones only, minus some. The data show about 120,000 clones, 70% to 90% seen once. The sequenced material came from PBMCs. These receptors were collected from a woman aged 55-70 years with lung cancer.

This chain uses TRBV19 with TRBJ1-2; 8 nucleotides agree with TRBD1. V gave up 3 bases and J gave up 5 bases; unmatched junction bases: 2. The germline V gene encodes CDR1 LNHDA and CDR2 SQIVND (reference sequence). The CDR3 is made up of 13 amino acids. In nucleotides, the CDR3 is TGTGCCAGTAGTATGGACAGGGATTATGGCTACACCTTC. Translation: CASSMDRDYGYTF.

The chain recombines TRBV9 with TRBJ2-3, with D perhaps being TRBD1 or TRBD2 (7 bases each). This CDR3 has 15 amino acids. V lost 1 base, J lost 6 bases, and 15 bases lay in between. The V gene's germline CDR1 is SGDLS and CDR2 YYNGEE. The DNA for the CDR3 is TGTGCCAGCAGCGTACAGGGAGGGGGCCATGATACGCAGTATTTT. It specifies CASSVQGGGHDTQYF.

This clone was counted once. The V and J genes are TRBV6-5 and TRBJ1-2, with 11 positions matching TRBD1. With 2 bases clipped from V and 7 bases from J, the junction kept 6 bases outside the gene matches. Germline loops: CDR1 MNHEY, CDR2 SVGAGI. The CDR3 length is 15 residues. This CDR3 reads CASSYTSGTGGGYTF. The CDR3 bases are TGTGCCAGCAGTTACACGTCGGGGACAGGGGGTGGCTACACCTTC.

The chain uses TRBV5-4 and TRBJ2-4; TRBD2 aligns across 11 bases. There are 16 residues in the CDR3. Germline V gives CDR1 SGHNT, CDR2 YYREEE (reference sequence). V gave up 4 bases and J gave up 2 bases; unmatched junction bases: 5. CDR3 coding DNA: TGTGCCAGCAGCCCAGGGACTAGCGGAACCAAAAACATTCAGTACTTC. It encodes CASSPGTSGTKNIQYF.

V usage is TRBV14 and J usage is TRBJ2-1, with D unresolved. Germline V lookup: CDR1 SGHDN, CDR2 FVKESK. V was trimmed by 4 bases and J by 3 bases, leaving 10 bases between them. The CDR3 totals 14 residues. The DNA of the CDR3 is TGTGCCAGCAGCCCTAGACTGGGCTACAATGAGCAGTTCTTC. Translating gives CASSPRLGYNEQFF.

J is TRBJ2-5 and V is TRBV7-2, with D perhaps TRBD1 (6 bases). V was pared by 1 base and J by 7 bases, with 16 bases between. Per germline, CDR1 SGHTA and CDR2 FQGNSA. This CDR3 contains 15 residues. The CDR3 nucleotides are TGTGCCAGCAGCTTAGAAGACAGGACCCGGGGGACCCAGTACTTC. This sequence encodes CASSLEDRTRGTQYF.